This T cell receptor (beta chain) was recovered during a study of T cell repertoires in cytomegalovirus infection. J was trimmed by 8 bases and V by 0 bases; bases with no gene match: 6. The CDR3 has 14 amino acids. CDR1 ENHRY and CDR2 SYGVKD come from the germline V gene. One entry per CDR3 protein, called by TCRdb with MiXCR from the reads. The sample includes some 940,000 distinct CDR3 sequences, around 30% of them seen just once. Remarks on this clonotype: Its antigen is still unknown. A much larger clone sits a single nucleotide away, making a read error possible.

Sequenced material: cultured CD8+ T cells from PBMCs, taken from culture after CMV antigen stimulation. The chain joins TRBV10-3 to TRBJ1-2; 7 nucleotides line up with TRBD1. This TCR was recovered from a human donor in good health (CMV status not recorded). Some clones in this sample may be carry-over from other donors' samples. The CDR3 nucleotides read TGTGCCATCAGTGAGTCCGGACAGGCCTGGGGCTACACCTTC. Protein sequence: CAISESGQAWGYTF.